The clone carrying this TCR beta chain was counted at least ten times. Its matching antigen is unknown. The source of the sample is a study of regulatory T cells in long-lasting Graves disease. Overall study findings and caveats: There was favoring of TRBV28, TRBJ1-2 and TRBJ2-5 in persistent disease.

Germline V CDR1 and CDR2: MDHEN, SYDVKM. The germline V and J ends were trimmed by 4 bases and 6 bases, with 4 bases remaining between them. This CDR3 comprises 11 residues. According to the study, TCR beta libraries were built with iRepertoire HTBI primers and CDR3-region Arm-PCR. In TCRdb, the multiplex PCR reads were re-called with MiXCR into one record per CDR3 protein. The repertoire includes about 340,000 distinct CDR3 sequences, roughly a fifth of them detected once, and just under 30% sits in the top ten. Time point defined: persistent/refractory GD, antithyroid drugs over 5 years with positive TRAb. Preparation of the TCR library used RNA extracted from PBMCs.

This chain connects TRBV28 to TRBJ1-5; no definite D call. The sequencing used peripheral blood mononuclear cells (PBMCs), collected when the disease was refractory, from a patient treated with antithyroid drugs. The sequence was collected from a female donor with Graves disease. CDR3 bases: TGTGCCAGCAGTTCACCTCAGCCCCAGCATTTT. Its protein product is CASSSPQPQHF. The whole variable domain, filled in from reference TRBV28 and TRBJ1-5, reads DVKVTQSSRYLVKRTGEKVFLECVQDMDHENMFWYRQDPGLGLRLIYFSYDVKMKEKGDIPEGYSVSREKKERFSLILESASTNQTSMYLCASSSPQPQHFGDGTRLSIL.